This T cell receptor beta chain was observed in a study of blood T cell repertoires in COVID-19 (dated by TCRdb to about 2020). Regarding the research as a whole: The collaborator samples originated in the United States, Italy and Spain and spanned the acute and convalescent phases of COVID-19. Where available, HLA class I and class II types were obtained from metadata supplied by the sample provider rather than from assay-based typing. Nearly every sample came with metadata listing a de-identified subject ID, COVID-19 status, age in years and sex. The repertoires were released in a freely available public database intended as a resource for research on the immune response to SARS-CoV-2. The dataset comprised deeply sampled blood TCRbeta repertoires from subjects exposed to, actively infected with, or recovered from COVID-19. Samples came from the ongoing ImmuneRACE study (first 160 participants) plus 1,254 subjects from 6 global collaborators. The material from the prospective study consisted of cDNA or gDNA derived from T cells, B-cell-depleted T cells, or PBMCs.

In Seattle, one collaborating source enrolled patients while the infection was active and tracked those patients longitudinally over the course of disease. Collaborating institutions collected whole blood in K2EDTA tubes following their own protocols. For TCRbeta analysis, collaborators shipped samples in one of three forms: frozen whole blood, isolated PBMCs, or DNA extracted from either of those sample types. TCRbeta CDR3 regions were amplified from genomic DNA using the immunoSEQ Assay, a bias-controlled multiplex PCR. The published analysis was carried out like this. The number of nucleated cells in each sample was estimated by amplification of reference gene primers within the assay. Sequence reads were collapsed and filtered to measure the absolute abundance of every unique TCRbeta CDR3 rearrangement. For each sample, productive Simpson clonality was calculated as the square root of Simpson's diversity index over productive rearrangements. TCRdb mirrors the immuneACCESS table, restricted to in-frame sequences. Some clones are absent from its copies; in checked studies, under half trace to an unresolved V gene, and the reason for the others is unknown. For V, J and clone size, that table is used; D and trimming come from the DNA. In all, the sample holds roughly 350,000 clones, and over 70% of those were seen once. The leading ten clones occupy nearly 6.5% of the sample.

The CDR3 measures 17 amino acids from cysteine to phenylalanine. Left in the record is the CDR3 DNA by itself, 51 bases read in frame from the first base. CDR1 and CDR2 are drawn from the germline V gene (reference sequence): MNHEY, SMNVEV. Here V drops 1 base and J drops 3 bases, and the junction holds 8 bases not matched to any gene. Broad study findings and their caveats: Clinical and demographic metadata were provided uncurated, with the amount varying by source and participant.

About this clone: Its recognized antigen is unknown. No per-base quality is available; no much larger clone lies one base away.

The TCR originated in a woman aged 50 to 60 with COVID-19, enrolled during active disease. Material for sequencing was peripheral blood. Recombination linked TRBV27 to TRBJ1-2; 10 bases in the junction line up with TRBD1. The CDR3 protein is CASSLYRGTGVDYGYTF. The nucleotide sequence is TGTGCCAGCAGTTTATATCGCGGGACAGGGGTCGACTATGGCTACACCTTC.